The present T cell receptor (beta chain) was sequenced within a study of shared clonotypes between healthy human individuals. In the authors' methods: For the immunoSEQ data, sequences were junction-only without quality scores, so filtering differed. Using immunoSEQ multiplex PCR, the repertoire was profiled, and TCRdb retains in-frame clones only, with some absent. V and J calls and clone size are as listed in that table; D and trimming were resolved from the DNA. Here the sample spans some 2,000,000 clones, 90% to 95% being singletons. Naive CD45RA+ and memory CD45RA-negative subsets were split from CD4+ cells. The junction had 4 bases not matched to a gene; V was cut back by 2 bases and J by 5 bases. Germline CDR1 and CDR2: MNHEY and SVGAGI. The CDR3 covers 15 residues.

Sequenced input: naive CD4+ T cells sorted from blood. As for subset: CD45RA+ positively selected. This rearrangement joins TRBV6-5 to TRBJ2-1, with 9 bases lining up with TRBD2. This receptor was obtained from a man aged 18 to 29 in good health. DNA for the CDR3: TGTGCCAGCAGTTACGGGCTAGCGGGGAACAATGAGCAGTTCTTC. This gives the protein CASSYGLAGNNEQFF.